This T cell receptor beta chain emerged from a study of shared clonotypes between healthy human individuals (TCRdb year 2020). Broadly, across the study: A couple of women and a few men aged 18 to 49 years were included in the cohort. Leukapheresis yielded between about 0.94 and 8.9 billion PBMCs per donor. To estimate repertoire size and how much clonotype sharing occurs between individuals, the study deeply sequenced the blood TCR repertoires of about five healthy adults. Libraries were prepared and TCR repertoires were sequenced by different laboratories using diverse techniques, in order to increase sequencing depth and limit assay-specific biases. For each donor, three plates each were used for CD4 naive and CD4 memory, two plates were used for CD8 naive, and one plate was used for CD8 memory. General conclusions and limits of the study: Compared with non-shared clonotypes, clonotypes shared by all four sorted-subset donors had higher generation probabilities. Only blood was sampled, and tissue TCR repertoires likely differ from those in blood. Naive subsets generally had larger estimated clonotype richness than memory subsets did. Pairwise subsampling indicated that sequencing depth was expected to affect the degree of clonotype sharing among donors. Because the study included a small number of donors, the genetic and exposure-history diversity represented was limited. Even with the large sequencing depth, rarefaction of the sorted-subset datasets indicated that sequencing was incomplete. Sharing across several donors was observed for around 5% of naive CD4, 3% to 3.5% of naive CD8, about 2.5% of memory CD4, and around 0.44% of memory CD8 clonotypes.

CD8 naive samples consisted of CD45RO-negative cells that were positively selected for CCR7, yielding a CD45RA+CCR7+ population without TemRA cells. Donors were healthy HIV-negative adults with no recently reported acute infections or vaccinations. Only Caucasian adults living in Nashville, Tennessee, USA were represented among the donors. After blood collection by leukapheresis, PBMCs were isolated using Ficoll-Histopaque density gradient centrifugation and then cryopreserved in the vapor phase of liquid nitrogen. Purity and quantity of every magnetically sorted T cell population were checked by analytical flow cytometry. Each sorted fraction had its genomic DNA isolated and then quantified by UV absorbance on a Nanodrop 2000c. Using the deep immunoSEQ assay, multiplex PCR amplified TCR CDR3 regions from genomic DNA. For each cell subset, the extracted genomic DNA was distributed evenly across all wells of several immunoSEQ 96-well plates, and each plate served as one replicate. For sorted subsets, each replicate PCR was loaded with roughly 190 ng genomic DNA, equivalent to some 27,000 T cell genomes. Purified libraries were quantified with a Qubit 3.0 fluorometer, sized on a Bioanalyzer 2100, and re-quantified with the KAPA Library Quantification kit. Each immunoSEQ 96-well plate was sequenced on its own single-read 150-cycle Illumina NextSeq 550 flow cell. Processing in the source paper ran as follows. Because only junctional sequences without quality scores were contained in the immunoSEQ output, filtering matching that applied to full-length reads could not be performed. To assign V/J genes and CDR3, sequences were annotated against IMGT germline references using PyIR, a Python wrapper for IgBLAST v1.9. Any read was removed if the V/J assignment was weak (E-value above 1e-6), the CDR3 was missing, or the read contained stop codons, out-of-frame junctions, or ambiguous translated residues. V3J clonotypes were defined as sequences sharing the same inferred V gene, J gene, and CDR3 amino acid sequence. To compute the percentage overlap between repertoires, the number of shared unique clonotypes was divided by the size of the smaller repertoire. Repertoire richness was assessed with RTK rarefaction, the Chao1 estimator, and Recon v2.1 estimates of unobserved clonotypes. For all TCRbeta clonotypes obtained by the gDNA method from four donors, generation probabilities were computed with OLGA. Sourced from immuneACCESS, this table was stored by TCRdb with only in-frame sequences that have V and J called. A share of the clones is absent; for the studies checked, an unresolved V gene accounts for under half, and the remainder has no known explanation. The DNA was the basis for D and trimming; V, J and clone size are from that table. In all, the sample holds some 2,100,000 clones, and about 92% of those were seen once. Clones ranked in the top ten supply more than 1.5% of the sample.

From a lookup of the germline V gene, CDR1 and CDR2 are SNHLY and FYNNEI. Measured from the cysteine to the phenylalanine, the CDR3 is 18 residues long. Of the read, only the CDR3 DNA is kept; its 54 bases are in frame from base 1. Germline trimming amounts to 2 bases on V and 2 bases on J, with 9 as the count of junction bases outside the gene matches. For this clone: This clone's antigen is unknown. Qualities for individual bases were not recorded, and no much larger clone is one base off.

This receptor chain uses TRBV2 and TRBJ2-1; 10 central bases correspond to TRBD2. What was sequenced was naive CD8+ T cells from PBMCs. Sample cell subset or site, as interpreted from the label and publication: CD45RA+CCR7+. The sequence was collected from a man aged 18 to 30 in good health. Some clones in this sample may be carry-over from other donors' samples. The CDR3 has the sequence CASSESLAGVITYNEQFF. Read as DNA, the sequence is TGTGCCAGCAGTGAAAGTCTAGCGGGAGTAATCACCTACAATGAGCAGTTCTTC.